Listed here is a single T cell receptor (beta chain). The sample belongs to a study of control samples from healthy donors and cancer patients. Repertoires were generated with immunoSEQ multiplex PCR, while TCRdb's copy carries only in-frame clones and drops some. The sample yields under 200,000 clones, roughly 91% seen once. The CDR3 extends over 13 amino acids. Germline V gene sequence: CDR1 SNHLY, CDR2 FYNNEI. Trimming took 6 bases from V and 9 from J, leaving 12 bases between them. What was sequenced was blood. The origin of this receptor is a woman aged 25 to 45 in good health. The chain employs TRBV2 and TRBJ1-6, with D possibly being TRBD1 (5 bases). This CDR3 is CASRDSGISPLHF. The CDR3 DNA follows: TGTGCCAGCAGAGACAGTGGGATTTCACCCCTCCACTTT.